These 8 T cell receptor beta chains share one sample of origin, sequenced in a study of blood T cell repertoires in COVID-19. Clones were sequenced by immunoSEQ multiplex PCR, and TCRdb holds only the in-frame ones, with some missing. The table shows 250,000 or so clones, with around 86% occurring only once. Sequencing was carried out using peripheral blood. Receptors were obtained from a middle-aged man with active or convalescent COVID-19.

The chain couples TRBV4-2 to TRBJ1-2; a weak D match, TRBD1 (5 bases). Trimming stripped 9 bases from V and 2 bases from J, with 19 bases between. In germline, CDR1 is LGHNA, CDR2 YNFKEQ. This CDR3 is built from 15 residues. CDR3 DNA sequence: TGTGCCAGTTCGGGGAAAACGGGGGGAAACTATGGCTACACCTTC. The encoded protein is CASSGKTGGNYGYTF.

This clone was counted between two and nine times. The rearrangement uses TRBV5-6 and TRBJ2-7; unclear D gene. The V gene lost 0 bases and the J gene lost 5 bases, with 9 bases spanning the gap. Germline assignment: CDR1 SGHDT and CDR2 YYEEEE. The CDR3 runs 13 residues. The CDR3 DNA reads as TGTGCCAGCAGCTTGGGGGTTGAGGACGAGCAGTACTTC. The encoded protein is CASSLGVEDEQYF.

V gene TRBV27 combines with J gene TRBJ2-5, with D perhaps TRBD2 (7 bases). The V and J ends lost 2 bases and 1 base respectively, with 11 bases between them. This CDR3 is 15 amino acids long. Germline CDR1 is MNHEY and CDR2 is SMNVEV (reference sequence). CDR3 nucleotides: TGTGCCAGCAGTTTAATCGGGGGGCCCCAAGAGACCCAGTACTTC. This codes for CASSLIGGPQETQYF.

This clone was recorded a few times. This chain connects TRBV10-3 to TRBJ2-3, with 13 bases lining up with TRBD2. V gave up 10 bases and J gave up 3 bases; unmatched junction bases: 16. Germline assignment: CDR1 ENHRY and CDR2 SYGVKD. The CDR3 runs 18 residues. The CDR3 sequence: CATLSTPGLAGKTDTQYF. As DNA, the CDR3 is TGTGCCACCCTTTCGACCCCGGGACTAGCGGGGAAAACAGATACGCAGTATTTT.

This clone was recorded many times. This rearrangement joins TRBV7-9 to TRBJ2-7; weak D call: TRBD2 (5 bases). The germline V and J ends were trimmed by 0 bases and 5 bases, with 11 bases remaining between them. Looked up from germline, CDR1 is SEHNR and CDR2 is FQNEAQ (reference sequence). The CDR3 extends over 14 amino acids. The CDR3 DNA reads TGTGCCAGCAGCTTAGCGGGAGCTTTCCACGAGCAGTACTTC. This encodes CASSLAGAFHEQYF.

This chain joins TRBV19 and TRBJ2-1; TRBD1 might be the D (6 bases). The ends were cut back, 6 bases at V and 9 bases at J, with 9 bases in the middle. The CDR3 consists of 11 residues. Germline CDR1 reads LNHDA; CDR2 reads SQIVND (reference sequence). CDR3 loop: CASRQGGEQFF. DNA for the CDR3: TGTGCCAGTAGACAGGGTGGTGAGCAGTTCTTC.

This chain links TRBV6-5 with TRBJ2-7; 7 nucleotides match TRBD2. Germline V gene sequence: CDR1 MNHEY, CDR2 SVGAGI. V shed 5 bases and J 0 bases; nucleotides not matched to a gene: 7. This CDR3 is built from 15 residues. CDR3 protein: CASSHVGGLSYEQYF. For the CDR3, the DNA is TGTGCCAGCAGTCATGTGGGAGGGCTCTCCTACGAGCAGTACTTC.

V usage is TRBV27 and J usage is TRBJ2-7, with D perhaps TRBD1 (6 bases). Germline V gives CDR1 MNHEY, CDR2 SMNVEV (reference sequence). V lost 2 bases and J lost 0, with 14 bases in between. The CDR3 is 16 amino acids. CDR3 amino acids: CASSLGGPLSSYEQYF. The CDR3 DNA is TGTGCCAGCAGTTTAGGGGGCCCCTTGAGCTCCTACGAGCAGTACTTC.